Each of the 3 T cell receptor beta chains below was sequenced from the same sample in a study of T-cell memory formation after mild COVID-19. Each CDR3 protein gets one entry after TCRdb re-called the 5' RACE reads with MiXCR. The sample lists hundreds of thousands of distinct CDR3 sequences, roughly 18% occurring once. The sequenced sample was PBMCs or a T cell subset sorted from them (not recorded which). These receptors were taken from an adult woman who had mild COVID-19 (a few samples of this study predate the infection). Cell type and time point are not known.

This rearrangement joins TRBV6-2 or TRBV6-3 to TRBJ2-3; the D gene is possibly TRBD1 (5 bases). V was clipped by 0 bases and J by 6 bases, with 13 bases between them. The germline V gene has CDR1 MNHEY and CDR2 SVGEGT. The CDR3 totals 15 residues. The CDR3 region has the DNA TGTGCCAGCAGTTACTCGAATGCAGGGCAGGATACGCAGTATTTT. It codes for CASSYSNAGQDTQYF.

The CDR3 DNA follows: TGTGCCAGCAGCGTAGCGGCCTTGGGCTATGGCTACACCTTC. Translated, it gives CASSVAALGYGYTF. The genes are TRBV9 and TRBJ1-2; D uncertain. Trimming took off 0 bases at V and 4 bases at J, with 10 bases between the two ends. In germline, CDR1 is SGDLS, CDR2 YYNGEE. This CDR3 spans 14 amino acids.

The CDR3 nucleotides read TGCGCCAGCAGCTTGAACCAATTCGGTGGGACGGATGATGTTTCCGGGGAGCTGTTTTTT. Translating gives CASSLNQFGGTDDVSGELFF. This chain connects TRBV5-1 to TRBJ2-2; possibly TRBD1 or TRBD2 for D (5 bases each). The CDR3 spans 20 residues. Germline V CDR1 and CDR2: SGHRS, YFSETQ. The V gene lost 1 base and the J gene lost 6 bases, with 28 bases spanning the gap.